The 28 T cell receptor beta chains presented below share a single source sample, sequenced in a study of response to subunit inactivated influenza vaccine. TCRdb recomputed calls from the RT-PCR reads with MiXCR, one row per CDR3 protein. The table records 550,000 to 800,000 distinct CDR3 sequences, approximately 15% of them present only once. The sequences come from PBMCs from blood, collected around 15 days before vaccination. The receptor set was obtained from a man aged 45-60 years who received an inactivated influenza vaccine.

The V gene is TRBV5-6, the J gene TRBJ1-1; the D is unclear. CDR1 and CDR2 (germline): SGHDT, YYEEEE. The V gene lost 0 bases and the J gene lost 7 bases, with 10 bases spanning the gap. This CDR3 is 13 amino acids long. The DNA for the CDR3 is TGTGCCAGCAGCTTGGACAGTATGGGTGAAGCTTTCTTT. Translating it yields CASSLDSMGEAFF. The full variable domain, rest sourced from reference TRBV5-6 and TRBJ1-1, is DAGVTQSPTHLIKTRGQQVTLRCSPKSGHDTVSWYQQALGQGPQFIFQYYEEEERQRGNFPDRFSGHQFPNYSSELNVNALLLGDSALYLCASSLDSMGEAFFGQGTRLTVV.

This clonotype has only a few counts. V usage is TRBV29-1 and J usage is TRBJ2-5; TRBD1 might be the D (6 bases). Trimming left V 6 bases short and J 2 bases short, with 10 bases between. The CDR3 covers 12 residues. Germline assignment: CDR1 SQVTM and CDR2 ANQGSEA. Here the CDR3 DNA reads TGCAGCGTCGGGACAACTCAAGAGACCCAGTACTTC. It yields the protein CSVGTTQETQYF.

The rearrangement links TRBV7-2 to TRBJ2-3; TRBD2 agrees at 7 bases. The CDR3 sequence is 16 residues long. The J segment lost 2 bases and the V segment lost 1 base, leaving 6 bases of the junction unmatched. Germline values: CDR1 SGHTA, CDR2 FQGNSA. The CDR3 loop reads CASSLEARGITDTQYF. CDR3 DNA: TGTGCCAGCAGCTTAGAGGCGCGGGGGATCACAGATACGCAGTATTTT.

This clonotype has only a few counts. The chain combines TRBV18 with TRBJ1-1; D uncertain. Germline CDR1 KGHSH, CDR2 LQKENI. The CDR3 length is 14 residues. Trimming took 1 base from V and 1 from J, leaving 7 bases between them. Written as DNA, the CDR3 is TGTGCCAGCTCACCACAGGCCTCGAACACTGAAGCTTTCTTT. Translating gives CASSPQASNTEAFF. Based on the CDR3 plus reference TRBV18 and TRBJ1-1, the full variable domain is NAGVMQNPRHLVRRRGQEARLRCSPMKGHSHVYWYRQLPEEGLKFMVYLQKENIIDESGMPKERFSAEFPKEGPSILRIQQVVRGDSAAYFCASSPQASNTEAFFGQGTRLTVV.

Points on this clonotype: A read error may produce the germline difference seen at one junction end. CDR3 protein: CASSGGLAGPPGEQYF. The DNA of the CDR3 is TGCGCCAGCAGCGGAGGGCTAGCGGGTCCTCCTGGCGAGCAGTACTTC. The rearrangement uses TRBV7-9 and TRBJ2-7; 8 nucleotides line up with TRBD2. The CDR3 has 16 residues. Germline V gene lookup returns CDR1 SEHNR and CDR2 FQNEAQ (reference sequence). Full variable domain (outside the CDR3, taken from reference TRBV7-9 and TRBJ2-7): DTGVSQNPRHKITKRGQNVTFRCDPISEHNRLYWYRQTLGQGPEFLTYFQNEAQLEKSRLLSDRFSAERPKGSFSTLEIQRTEQGDSAMYLCASSGGLAGPPGEQYFGPGTRLTVT.

This clonotype showed up many times. V gene TRBV15 combines with J gene TRBJ2-1; 10 bases agree with TRBD2. Looked up from germline, CDR1 is LNHNV and CDR2 is YYDKDF (reference sequence). CDR3 size: 16 residues. Trimming at V came to 7 bases and at J to 4 bases, leaving 10 bases not matched to a gene. This CDR3 is CATKGLRTSGYNEQFF. The CDR3 region has the DNA TGTGCCACCAAGGGTTTACGGACTAGCGGTTACAATGAGCAGTTCTTC.

The chain employs TRBV4-1 and TRBJ1-5; D not resolved. The CDR3 extends over 14 amino acids. The germline CDR1 and CDR2 sequences are MGHRA and YSYEKL. Trimming took off 5 bases at V and 5 bases at J, with 13 bases between the two ends. The chain's CDR3 is CASSSQQIDQPQHF. The DNA for the CDR3 is TGCGCCAGCAGCAGCCAACAGATAGATCAGCCCCAGCATTTT.

This clonotype has at least ten counts. This chain connects TRBV20-1 to TRBJ2-1, with a possible D match to TRBD1 (6 bases). Trimming took 0 bases from V and 8 from J, leaving 17 bases between them. The CDR3 loop spans 15 amino acids. Germline V gene sequence: CDR1 DFQATT, CDR2 SNEGSKA (reference sequence). DNA of the CDR3: TGCAGTGCTAGAGACCAGGGGCCCGTAGGGGATGAGCAGTTCTTC. This sequence encodes CSARDQGPVGDEQFF.

Only a few counts were recorded for this clonotype. The rearrangement links TRBV7-6 to TRBJ1-2, with D unresolved. CDR3 length: 8 amino acids. V lost 4 bases and J lost 13, with 4 bases in between. In germline, CDR1 is SGHVS, CDR2 FNYEAQ. The CDR3 protein is CASSSPTF. As DNA, the CDR3 is TGTGCCAGCAGCTCCCCCACCTTC.

V usage is TRBV7-9 and J usage is TRBJ1-2, with a tentative D call TRBD1 (5 bases). The germline CDR1 and CDR2 sequences are SEHNR and FQNEAQ (reference sequence). The CDR3 has 13 residues. V shed 5 bases and J shed 3 bases, with 10 bases lying between them. The CDR3 region has the DNA TGTGCCAGCAGCGCAGACAGACACTATGGCTACACCTTC. Translating it yields CASSADRHYGYTF. The full variable domain, completed using reference TRBV7-9 and TRBJ1-2, is DTGVSQNPRHKITKRGQNVTFRCDPISEHNRLYWYRQTLGQGPEFLTYFQNEAQLEKSRLLSDRFSAERPKGSFSTLEIQRTEQGDSAMYLCASSADRHYGYTFGSGTRLTVV.

This clonotype was counted only a few times. V and J are TRBV5-6 and TRBJ2-3; D perhaps matches TRBD2 (6 bases). V lost 5 bases and J lost 3, with 19 bases in between. This CDR3 comprises 16 residues. The germline gives CDR1 SGHDT, CDR2 YYEEEE. The CDR3: CASSSASGWGTDTQYF. DNA for the CDR3: TGTGCCAGCAGTTCTGCCAGCGGGTGGGGGACAGATACGCAGTATTTT.

This clonotype has a handful of counts. The chain is built from TRBV20-1 and TRBJ1-1; D ambiguous. Germline V gene lookup returns CDR1 DFQATT and CDR2 SNEGSKA (reference sequence). V was trimmed by 4 bases and J by 3 bases, leaving 12 bases between them. This CDR3 has 13 amino acids. CDR3 DNA: TGCAGTGCTACGCCGGGCAGCGACACTGAAGCTTTCTTT. It is translated as CSATPGSDTEAFF.

The V gene is TRBV20-1, the J gene TRBJ2-5; 10 bases align to TRBD2. Germline CDR1 and CDR2: DFQATT and SNEGSKA (reference sequence). CDR3 length equals 11 residues. J gave up 9 bases and V 7 bases, and 5 bases lay outside the gene matches. The DNA for the CDR3 is TGCAGTGTTCTAGCGGGAGTGGCCCAGTACTTC. Its protein is CSVLAGVAQYF.

The CDR3 reads CAISHNLVWSGSFYGYTF. The CDR3 nucleotides are TGTGCCATCAGCCATAATCTTGTGTGGTCAGGGAGTTTCTATGGCTACACCTTC. This sequence joins TRBV10-3 and TRBJ1-2, with a tentative D call TRBD1 (5 bases). In germline, CDR1 is ENHRY, CDR2 SYGVKD. Trimming cost V 6 bases and J 4 bases, with 27 bases left between them. CDR3 length equals 18 residues.

This clonotype has more than one count but fewer than ten. V usage is TRBV24-1 and J usage is TRBJ2-3; the D is unclear. CDR1 is KGHDR and CDR2 is SFDVKD in the germline V gene. This CDR3 comprises 14 residues. Trimming cost V 4 bases and J 0 bases, with 7 bases left between them. The CDR3 sequence is CATSELGSTDTQYF. The CDR3 coding sequence is TGTGCCACCAGTGAGCTCGGAAGCACAGATACGCAGTATTTT.

This clonotype was counted a few times. This rearrangement joins TRBV5-1 to TRBJ2-5; weak D call: TRBD2 (6 bases). Germline CDR1 is SGHRS and CDR2 is YFSETQ. V was trimmed by 5 bases and J by 5 bases, leaving 16 bases between them. The CDR3 runs 14 residues. The CDR3 DNA follows: TGCGCCAGCAGTCTGAGCGGAGGGGTGGAGACCCAGTACTTC. Translation: CASSLSGGVETQYF.

The V gene is TRBV15, the J gene TRBJ2-1, with 7 nucleotides matching TRBD2. Germline V gives CDR1 LNHNV, CDR2 YYDKDF (reference sequence). The J segment lost 2 bases and the V segment lost 9 bases, leaving 7 bases of the junction unmatched. The CDR3 spans 14 residues. Here the CDR3 reads CATNSRGAYNEQFF. CDR3 in DNA: TGTGCCACGAATAGCCGGGGGGCCTACAATGAGCAGTTCTTC.

This sequence joins TRBV10-2 and TRBJ2-1; 11 bases align to TRBD2. The CDR3 covers 14 residues. From germline, CDR1 is WSHSY and CDR2 SAAADI. The V segment lost 10 bases and the J segment 6 bases; nucleotides outside the gene matches: 8. CDR3 bases: TGCGCCACTTCCCTAGCGGGGGGTTCCAATGAGCAGTTCTTC. The encoded protein is CATSLAGGSNEQFF.

This clonotype has ten or more counts. The chain employs TRBV12-3 or TRBV12-4 and TRBJ1-1; D is undetermined. The V end was cut by 3 bases, the J end by 2 bases, with 13 bases between. CDR3 length: 15 residues. The CDR3 spells CASSFGLTRNTEAFF. The CDR3 nucleotides are TGTGCCAGCAGTTTCGGCCTCACCCGAAACACTGAAGCTTTCTTT.

As for this clonotype: The junction departs from the called germline gene at one end, perhaps through a read error. The chain uses TRBV3-1 and TRBJ2-7, with TRBD2 matching 10 bases. Looked up from germline, CDR1 is LGHDT and CDR2 is YNNKEL (reference sequence). CDR3 size: 16 residues. The CDR3 DNA reads TGTGCCAGCTGCCATCCTAGCGGGGGAATCTCCTACGAGCAGTACTTC. It encodes CASCHPSGGISYEQYF.

This chain connects TRBV20-1 to TRBJ1-1; D is possibly TRBD1 (6 bases). The CDR3 is made up of 13 amino acids. Germline assignment: CDR1 DFQATT and CDR2 SNEGSKA (reference sequence). Trimming cost V 6 bases and J 0 bases, with 11 bases left between them. CDR3 in amino acids: CSALGHLNTEAFF. The CDR3 DNA reads TGCAGTGCGCTGGGACATCTGAACACTGAAGCTTTCTTT.

Regarding this clonotype: A read error may produce the germline difference seen at one junction end. The rearrangement joins TRBV28 to TRBJ2-5; no clear D. CDR3 length equals 11 residues. The germline V gene has CDR1 MDHEN and CDR2 SYDVKM. In nucleotides, the CDR3 is TGTGCCAGCCTCAACCAAGGGACCCAGTACTTC. It encodes CASLNQGTQYF.

The chain recombines TRBV6-1 with TRBJ2-3, with TRBD2 identical over 8 bases. This CDR3 is 16 amino acids long. The junction had 7 bases not matched to a gene; V was cut back by 5 bases and J by 0 bases. In germline, CDR1 is MNHNS, CDR2 SASEGT. CDR3 region: CASSLLAGKSTDTQYF. The CDR3 DNA reads as TGTGCCAGCAGTCTTTTAGCGGGGAAAAGCACAGATACGCAGTATTTT.

This clonotype occurred a few times. The chain is built from TRBV12-3 or TRBV12-4 and TRBJ2-7; D may be TRBD2 (5 bases). This CDR3 has 13 residues. Trimming pared 5 bases from V and 3 bases from J, leaving 11 bases between. The CDR3 loop reads CASSDGLNYEQYF. The CDR3 DNA reads as TGTGCCAGCAGTGATGGACTTAACTACGAGCAGTACTTC.

The CDR3 DNA sequence: TGCAGTGCGGACAGGGGGCAGGCAGATACGCAGTATTTT. Residues: CSADRGQADTQYF. This chain joins TRBV20-1 and TRBJ2-3; 11 bases map to TRBD1. The trim removed 6 bases at V and 4 bases at J, leaving 3 bases unmatched. Germline V gene sequence: CDR1 DFQATT, CDR2 SNEGSKA (reference sequence). The CDR3 spans 13 residues.

This chain uses TRBV3-1 with TRBJ2-2, with D possibly called TRBD1 or TRBD2 (6 bases each). Trimming stripped 4 bases from V and 6 bases from J, with 15 bases between. From germline, CDR1 is LGHDT and CDR2 YNNKEL (reference sequence). The CDR3 totals 15 residues. For the CDR3, the DNA is TGTGCCAGCAGCCCTACGGGTCGGGGGCCCGGGGAGCTGTTTTTT. Encoded protein: CASSPTGRGPGELFF.

The CDR3 coding sequence is TGCGCCAGCACCAGGGACAAGGGGAACACTGAAGCTTTCTTT. This sequence encodes CASTRDKGNTEAFF. The chain has TRBV5-1 and TRBJ1-1; D possibly corresponds to TRBD1 (6 bases). V was cut by 6 bases and J by 1 base, with 13 bases left in between. Germline assignment: CDR1 SGHRS and CDR2 YFSETQ. This CDR3 region has 14 residues.

CDR3 in DNA: TGTGCCAGCAGTTTAGCGGGAGAGTCCCCCTACGAGCAGTACTTC. This translates into CASSLAGESPYEQYF. The rearrangement links TRBV28 to TRBJ2-7, with TRBD2 matching over 7 bases. J gave up 2 bases and V 2 bases, and 6 bases lay outside the gene matches. CDR1 and CDR2 from the germline V gene are MDHEN and SYDVKM. CDR3 size: 15 residues. Complete variable domain (other parts from reference TRBV28 and TRBJ2-7): DVKVTQSSRYLVKRTGEKVFLECVQDMDHENMFWYRQDPGLGLRLIYFSYDVKMKEKGDIPEGYSVSREKKERFSLILESASTNQTSMYLCASSLAGESPYEQYFGPGTRLTVT.